The following is a T cell receptor (beta chain) sequence with its context. The source of the sample is a study of control samples from healthy donors and cancer patients. CDR3 length equals 15 residues. The germline V gene has CDR1 MDHEN and CDR2 SYDVKM. Trimming stripped 5 bases from V and 4 bases from J, with 16 bases between. Assay: immunoSEQ multiplex PCR; the TCRdb copy retains only in-frame clones and omits some. The sample shows roughly 120,000 clones, 90% to 95% of them seen only once. V is TRBV28 and J is TRBJ2-3; possibly TRBD1 for D (6 bases). Sample: blood. This clonotype was sampled from a woman aged 18-35 years in good health. CDR3 DNA sequence: TGTGCCAGCAGTATCACAGGGTTGCGTGCAGATACGCAGTATTTT. It translates to CASSITGLRADTQYF.